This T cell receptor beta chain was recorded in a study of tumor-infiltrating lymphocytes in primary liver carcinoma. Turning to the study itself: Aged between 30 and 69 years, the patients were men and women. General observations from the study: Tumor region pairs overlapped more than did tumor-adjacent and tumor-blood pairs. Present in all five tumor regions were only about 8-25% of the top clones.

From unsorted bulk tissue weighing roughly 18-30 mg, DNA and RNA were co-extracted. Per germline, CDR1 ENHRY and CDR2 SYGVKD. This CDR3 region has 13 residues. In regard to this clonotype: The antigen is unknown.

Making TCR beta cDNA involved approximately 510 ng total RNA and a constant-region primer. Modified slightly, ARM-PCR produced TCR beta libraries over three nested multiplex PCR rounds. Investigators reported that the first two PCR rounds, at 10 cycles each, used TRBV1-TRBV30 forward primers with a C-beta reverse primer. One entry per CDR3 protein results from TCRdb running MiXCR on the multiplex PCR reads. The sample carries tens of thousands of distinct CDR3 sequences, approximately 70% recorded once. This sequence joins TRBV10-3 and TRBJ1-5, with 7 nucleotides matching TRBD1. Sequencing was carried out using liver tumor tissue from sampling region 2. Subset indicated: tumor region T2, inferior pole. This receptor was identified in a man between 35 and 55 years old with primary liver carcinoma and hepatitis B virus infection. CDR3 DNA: TGTGACACGACCGGGACAGACCAGGTCCCCCAGCATTTT. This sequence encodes CDTTGTDQVPQHF.